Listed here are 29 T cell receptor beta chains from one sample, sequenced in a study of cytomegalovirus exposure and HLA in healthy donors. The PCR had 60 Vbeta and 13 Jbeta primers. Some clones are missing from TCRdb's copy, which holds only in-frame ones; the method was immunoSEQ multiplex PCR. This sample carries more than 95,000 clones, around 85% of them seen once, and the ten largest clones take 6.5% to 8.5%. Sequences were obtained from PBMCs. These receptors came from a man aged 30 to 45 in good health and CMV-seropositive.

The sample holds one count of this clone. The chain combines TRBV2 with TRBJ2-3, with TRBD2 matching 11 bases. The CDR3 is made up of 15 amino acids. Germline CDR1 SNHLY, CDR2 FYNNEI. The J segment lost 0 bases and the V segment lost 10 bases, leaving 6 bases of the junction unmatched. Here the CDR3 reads CATKGTSGSTDTQYF. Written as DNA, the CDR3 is TGTGCCACCAAGGGGACTAGCGGTAGCACAGATACGCAGTATTTT.

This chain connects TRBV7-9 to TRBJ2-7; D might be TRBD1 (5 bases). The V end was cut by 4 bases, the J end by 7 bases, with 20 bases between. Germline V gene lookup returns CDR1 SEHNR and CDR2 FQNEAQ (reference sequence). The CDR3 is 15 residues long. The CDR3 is CASSSQRQISGEQYF. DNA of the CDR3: TGTGCCAGCAGCTCGCAGCGACAGATTTCAGGGGAGCAGTACTTC.

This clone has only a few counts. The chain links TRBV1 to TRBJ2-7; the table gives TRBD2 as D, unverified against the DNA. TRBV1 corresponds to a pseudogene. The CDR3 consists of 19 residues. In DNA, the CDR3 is TGCACCAGCAGCCAAGTTCAAAGGGGCGTAGCGGGGGCCTCCTACGAGCAGTACTTC. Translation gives CTSSQVQRGVAGASYEQYF.

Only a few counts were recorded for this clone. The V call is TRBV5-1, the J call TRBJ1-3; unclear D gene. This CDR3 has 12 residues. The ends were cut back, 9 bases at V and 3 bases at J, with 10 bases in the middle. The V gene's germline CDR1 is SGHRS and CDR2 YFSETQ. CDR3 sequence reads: CATRRVGNTIYF. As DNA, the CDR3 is TGCGCCACCCGGCGGGTTGGAAACACCATATATTTT. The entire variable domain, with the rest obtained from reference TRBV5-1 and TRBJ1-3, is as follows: KAGVTQTPRYLIKTRGQQVTLSCSPISGHRSVSWYQQTPGQGLQFLFEYFSETQRNKGNFPGRFSGRQFSNSRSEMNVSTLELGDSALYLCATRRVGNTIYFGEGSWLTVV.

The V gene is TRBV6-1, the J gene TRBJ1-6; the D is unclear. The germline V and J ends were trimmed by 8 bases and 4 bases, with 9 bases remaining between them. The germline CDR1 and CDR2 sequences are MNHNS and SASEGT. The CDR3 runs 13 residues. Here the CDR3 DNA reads TGTGCCAGCGATGCAGGATATAATTCACCCCTCCACTTT. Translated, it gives CASDAGYNSPLHF.

CDR3 sequence (DNA): TGCGCCAGCAGTGAGTCGGGGACAGCGCTTCAGCCCCAGCATTTT. It encodes CASSESGTALQPQHF. The rearrangement links TRBV10-2 to TRBJ1-5; 7 bases align to TRBD1. CDR1 and CDR2 (germline): WSHSY, SAAADI. CDR3 length: 15 residues. Trimming at V came to 0 bases and at J to 6 bases, leaving 5 bases not matched to a gene.

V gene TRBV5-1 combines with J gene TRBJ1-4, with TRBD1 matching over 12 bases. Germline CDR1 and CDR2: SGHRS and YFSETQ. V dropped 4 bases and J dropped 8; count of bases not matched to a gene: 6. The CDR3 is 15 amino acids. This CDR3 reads CASSPRDRGLEKLFF. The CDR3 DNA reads TGCGCCAGCAGCCCCCGGGACAGGGGGCTCGAAAAACTGTTTTTT. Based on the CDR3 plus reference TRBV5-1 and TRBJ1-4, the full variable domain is KAGVTQTPRYLIKTRGQQVTLSCSPISGHRSVSWYQQTPGQGLQFLFEYFSETQRNKGNFPGRFSGRQFSNSRSEMNVSTLELGDSALYLCASSPRDRGLEKLFFGSGTQLSVL.

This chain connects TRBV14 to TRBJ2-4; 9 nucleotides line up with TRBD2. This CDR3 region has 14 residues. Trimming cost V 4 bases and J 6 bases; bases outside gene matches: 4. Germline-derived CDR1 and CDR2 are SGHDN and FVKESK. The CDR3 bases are TGTGCCAGCAGCCGGCGGGGGGGACGAAACATTCAGTACTTC. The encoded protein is CASSRRGGRNIQYF.

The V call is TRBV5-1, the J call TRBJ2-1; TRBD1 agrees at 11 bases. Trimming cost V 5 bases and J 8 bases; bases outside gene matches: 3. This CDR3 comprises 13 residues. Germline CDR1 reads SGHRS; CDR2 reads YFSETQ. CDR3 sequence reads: CASRRTGGDEQFF. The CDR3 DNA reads TGCGCCAGCAGAAGGACAGGGGGCGATGAGCAGTTCTTC. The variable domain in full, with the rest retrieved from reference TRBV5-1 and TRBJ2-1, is KAGVTQTPRYLIKTRGQQVTLSCSPISGHRSVSWYQQTPGQGLQFLFEYFSETQRNKGNFPGRFSGRQFSNSRSEMNVSTLELGDSALYLCASRRTGGDEQFFGPGTRLTVL.

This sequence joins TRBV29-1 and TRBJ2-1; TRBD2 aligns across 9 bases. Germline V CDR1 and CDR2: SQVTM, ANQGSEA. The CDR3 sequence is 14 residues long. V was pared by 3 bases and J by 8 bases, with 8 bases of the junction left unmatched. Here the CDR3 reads CSVEVVVAGDEQFF. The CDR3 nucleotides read TGCAGCGTTGAGGTTGTAGTAGCGGGGGATGAGCAGTTCTTC.

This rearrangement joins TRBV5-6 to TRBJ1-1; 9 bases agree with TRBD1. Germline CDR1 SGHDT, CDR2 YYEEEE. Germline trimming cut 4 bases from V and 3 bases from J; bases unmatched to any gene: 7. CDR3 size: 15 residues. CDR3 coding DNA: TGTGCCAGCAGCGGCCTGGGACAGGGAGACACTGAAGCTTTCTTT. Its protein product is CASSGLGQGDTEAFF.

This CDR3 is CASSQHLVGGLTLDFYGYTF. For the CDR3, the DNA is TGTGCCAGCAGCCAGCACCTAGTGGGGGGTCTGACACTCGACTTCTATGGCTACACCTTC. This chain links TRBV14 with TRBJ1-2; D possibly corresponds to TRBD1 (5 bases). The CDR3 has 20 amino acids. V lost 3 bases and J lost 4, with 30 bases in between. The germline CDR1 and CDR2 sequences are SGHDN and FVKESK. Using reference TRBV14 and TRBJ1-2 for the parts outside the CDR3, the full variable domain is EAGVTQFPSHSVIEKGQTVTLRCDPISGHDNLYWYRRVMGKEIKFLLHFVKESKQDESGMPNNRFLAERTGGTYSTLKVQPAELEDSGVYFCASSQHLVGGLTLDFYGYTFGSGTRLTVV.

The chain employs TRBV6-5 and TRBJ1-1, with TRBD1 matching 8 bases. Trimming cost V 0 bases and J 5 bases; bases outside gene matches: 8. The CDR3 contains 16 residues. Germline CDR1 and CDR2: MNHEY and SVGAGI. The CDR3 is CASSYSGQVARTEAFF. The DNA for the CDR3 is TGTGCCAGCAGTTACTCGGGACAGGTCGCCAGGACTGAAGCTTTCTTT.

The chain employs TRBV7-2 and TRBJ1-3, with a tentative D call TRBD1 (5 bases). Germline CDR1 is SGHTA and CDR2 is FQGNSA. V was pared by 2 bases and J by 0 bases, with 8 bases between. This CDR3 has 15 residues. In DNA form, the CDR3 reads TGTGCCAGCAGCTTACAGGGCACCTCTGGAAACACCATATATTTT. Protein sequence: CASSLQGTSGNTIYF.

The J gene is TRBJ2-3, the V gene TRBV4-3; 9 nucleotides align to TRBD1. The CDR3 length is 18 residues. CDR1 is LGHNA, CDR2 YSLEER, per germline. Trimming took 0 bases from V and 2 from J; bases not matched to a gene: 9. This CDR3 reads CASSQEPPLQGATDTQYF. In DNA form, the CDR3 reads TGCGCCAGCAGCCAAGAACCGCCCTTACAGGGGGCCACAGATACGCAGTATTTT.

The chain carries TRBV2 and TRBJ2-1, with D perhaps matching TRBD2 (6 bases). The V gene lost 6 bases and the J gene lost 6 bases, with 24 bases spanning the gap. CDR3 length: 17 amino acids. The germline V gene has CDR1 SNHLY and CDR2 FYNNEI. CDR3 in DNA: TGTGCCAGCAGCGTCCCCTGGCGGGGTATAGGTGGCAATGAGCAGTTCTTC. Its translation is CASSVPWRGIGGNEQFF.

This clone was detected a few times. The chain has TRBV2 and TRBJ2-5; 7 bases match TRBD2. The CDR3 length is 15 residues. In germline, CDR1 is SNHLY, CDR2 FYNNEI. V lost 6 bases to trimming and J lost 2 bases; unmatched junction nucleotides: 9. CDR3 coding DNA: TGTGCCAGCAGCGACCTATCAGCGGGGCAAGAGACCCAGTACTTC. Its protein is CASSDLSAGQETQYF.

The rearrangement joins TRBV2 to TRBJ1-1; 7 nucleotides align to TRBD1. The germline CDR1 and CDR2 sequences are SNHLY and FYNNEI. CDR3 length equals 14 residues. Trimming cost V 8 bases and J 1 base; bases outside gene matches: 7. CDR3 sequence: CASSPGQPNTEAFF. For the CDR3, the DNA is TGTGCCAGCTCACCGGGACAGCCGAACACTGAAGCTTTCTTT.

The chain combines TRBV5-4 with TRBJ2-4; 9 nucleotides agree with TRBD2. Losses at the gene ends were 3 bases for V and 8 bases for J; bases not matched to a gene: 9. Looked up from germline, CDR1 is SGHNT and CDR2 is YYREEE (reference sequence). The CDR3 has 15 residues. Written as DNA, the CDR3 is TGTGCCAGCAGCTCCTCCGCGGGGGGGCCTCACATTCAGTACTTC. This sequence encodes CASSSSAGGPHIQYF.

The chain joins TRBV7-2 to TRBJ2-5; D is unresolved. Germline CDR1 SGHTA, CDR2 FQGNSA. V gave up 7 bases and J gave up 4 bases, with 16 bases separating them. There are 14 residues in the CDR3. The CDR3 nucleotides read TGTGCCAGCACCCTTCTAGAACCCCGAGAGACCCAGTACTTC. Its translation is CASTLLEPRETQYF. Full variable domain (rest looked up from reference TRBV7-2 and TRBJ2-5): GAGVSQSPSNKVTEKGKDVELRCDPISGHTALYWYRQSLGQGLEFLIYFQGNSAPDKSGLPSDRFSAERTGGSVSTLTIQRTQQEDSAVYLCASTLLEPRETQYFGPGTRLLVL.

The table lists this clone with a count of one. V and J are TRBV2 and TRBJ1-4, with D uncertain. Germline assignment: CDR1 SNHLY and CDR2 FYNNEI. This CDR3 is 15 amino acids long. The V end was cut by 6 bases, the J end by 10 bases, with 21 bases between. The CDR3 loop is CASSPDRTKGGKLFF. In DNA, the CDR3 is TGTGCCAGCAGCCCTGACCGGACGAAGGGAGGAAAACTGTTTTTT.

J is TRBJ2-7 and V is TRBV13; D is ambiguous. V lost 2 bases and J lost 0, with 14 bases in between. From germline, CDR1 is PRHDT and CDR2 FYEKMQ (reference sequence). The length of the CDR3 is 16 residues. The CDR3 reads CASSLYASDFSYEQYF. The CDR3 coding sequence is TGTGCCAGCAGCTTATACGCCAGTGACTTCTCCTACGAGCAGTACTTC.

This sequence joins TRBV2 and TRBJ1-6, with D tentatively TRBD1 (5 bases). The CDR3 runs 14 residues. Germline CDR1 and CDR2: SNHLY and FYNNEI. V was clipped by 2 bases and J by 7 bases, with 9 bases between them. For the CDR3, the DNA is TGTGCCAGCAGTGAACCACAGGTGAATTCACCCCTCCACTTT. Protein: CASSEPQVNSPLHF.

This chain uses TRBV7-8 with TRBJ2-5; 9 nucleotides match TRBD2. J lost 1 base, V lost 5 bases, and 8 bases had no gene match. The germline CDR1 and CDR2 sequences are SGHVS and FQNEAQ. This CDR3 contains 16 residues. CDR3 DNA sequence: TGTGCCAGCAGCCCGGGGACTAGCAGCCTCCAAGAGACCCAGTACTTC. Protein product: CASSPGTSSLQETQYF.

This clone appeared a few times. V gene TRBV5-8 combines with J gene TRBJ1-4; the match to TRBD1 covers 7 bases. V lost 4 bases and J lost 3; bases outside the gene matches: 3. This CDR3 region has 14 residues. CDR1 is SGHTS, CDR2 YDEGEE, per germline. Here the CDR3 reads CASSQTGPNEKLFF. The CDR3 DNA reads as TGTGCCAGCAGCCAGACAGGGCCTAATGAAAAACTGTTTTTT.

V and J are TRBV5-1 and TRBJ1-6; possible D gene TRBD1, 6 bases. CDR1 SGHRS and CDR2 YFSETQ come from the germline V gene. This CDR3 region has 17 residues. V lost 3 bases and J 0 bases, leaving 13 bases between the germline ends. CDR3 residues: CASSSSPGDSYNSPLHF. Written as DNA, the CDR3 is TGCGCCAGCAGCTCCAGCCCAGGGGACTCCTATAATTCACCCCTCCACTTT.

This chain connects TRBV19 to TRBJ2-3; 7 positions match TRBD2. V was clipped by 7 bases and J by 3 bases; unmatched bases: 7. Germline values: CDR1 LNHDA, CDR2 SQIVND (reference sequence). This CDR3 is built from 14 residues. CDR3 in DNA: TGTGCCAGTACCCCCCGGGGGGAGACAGATACGCAGTATTTT. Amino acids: CASTPRGETDTQYF.

In nucleotides, the CDR3 is TGTGCCAGCAGCGACGACAGGGGGGGCCTCTACGAGCAGTACTTC. Residues: CASSDDRGGLYEQYF. V gene TRBV6-5 combines with J gene TRBJ2-7; 9 bases line up with TRBD1. With 6 bases clipped from V and 3 bases from J, the junction kept 9 bases outside the gene matches. CDR1 is MNHEY and CDR2 is SVGAGI in the germline V gene. The CDR3 is 15 amino acids.

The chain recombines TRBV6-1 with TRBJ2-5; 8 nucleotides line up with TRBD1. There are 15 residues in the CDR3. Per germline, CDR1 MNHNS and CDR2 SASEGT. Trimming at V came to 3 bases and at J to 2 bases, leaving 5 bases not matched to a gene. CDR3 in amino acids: CASSDLRTGQETQYF. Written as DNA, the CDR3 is TGTGCCAGCAGTGACCTCCGGACAGGGCAAGAGACCCAGTACTTC.